This TCR beta chain was identified in a study of blood T cells in healthy people across ages. This clonotype has more than one count but fewer than ten. The CDR3 covers 13 residues. Germline V gives CDR1 SGHKS, CDR2 YYEKEE (reference sequence). Trimming removed 1 base at V and 7 bases at J, with 11 bases between. The use of a sample-barcoded 5' primer and a J-beta primer mix characterized a second PCR of 7 to 11 cycles. TCRdb reanalysed the 5' RACE reads using MiXCR and keeps one entry per CDR3 protein. The sample comprises 920,000 or so distinct CDR3 sequences, 40% to 45% of which are singletons, and 15% to 20% rests with the top ten.

The sequenced material came from blood. V gene TRBV5-5 combines with J gene TRBJ2-5; D is undetermined. This sequence was found in an older woman in good health. CDR3 sequence (DNA): TGTGCCAGCAGCTTGATCACAGATGGGACCCAGTACTTC. Protein: CASSLITDGTQYF.